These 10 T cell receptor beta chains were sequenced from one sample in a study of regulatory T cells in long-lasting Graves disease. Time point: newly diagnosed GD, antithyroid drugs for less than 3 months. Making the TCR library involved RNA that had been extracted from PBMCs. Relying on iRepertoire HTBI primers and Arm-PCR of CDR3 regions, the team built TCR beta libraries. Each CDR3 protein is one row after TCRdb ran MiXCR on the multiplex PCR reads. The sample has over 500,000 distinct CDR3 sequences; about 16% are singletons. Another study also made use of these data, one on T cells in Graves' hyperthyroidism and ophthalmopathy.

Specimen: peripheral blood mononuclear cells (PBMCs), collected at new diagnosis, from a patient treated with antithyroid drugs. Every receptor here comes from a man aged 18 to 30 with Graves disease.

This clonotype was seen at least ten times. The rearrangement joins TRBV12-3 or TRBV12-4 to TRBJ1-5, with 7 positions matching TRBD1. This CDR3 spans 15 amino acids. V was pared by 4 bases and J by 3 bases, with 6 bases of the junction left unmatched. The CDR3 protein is CASSYRGVSNQPQHF. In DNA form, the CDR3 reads TGTGCCAGCAGTTACAGGGGAGTATCCAATCAGCCCCAGCATTTT.

The CDR3 here is CASSLVNRPVYEQYF. The CDR3 DNA is TGTGCCAGCAGCTTAGTCAACAGGCCGGTCTACGAGCAGTACTTC. This sequence joins TRBV7-9 and TRBJ2-7, with a weak D call TRBD1 (5 bases). Trimming took 1 base from V and 3 from J, leaving 13 bases between them. Germline V CDR1 and CDR2: SEHNR, FQNEAQ (reference sequence). The CDR3 loop spans 15 amino acids.

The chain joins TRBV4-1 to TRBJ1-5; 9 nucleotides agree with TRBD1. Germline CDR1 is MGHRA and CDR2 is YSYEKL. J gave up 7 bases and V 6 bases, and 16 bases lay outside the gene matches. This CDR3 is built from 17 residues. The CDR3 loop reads CASRNLLRDRAQQPQHF. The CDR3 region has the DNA TGCGCCAGCAGGAACCTCCTCCGGGACAGGGCTCAACAGCCCCAGCATTTT.

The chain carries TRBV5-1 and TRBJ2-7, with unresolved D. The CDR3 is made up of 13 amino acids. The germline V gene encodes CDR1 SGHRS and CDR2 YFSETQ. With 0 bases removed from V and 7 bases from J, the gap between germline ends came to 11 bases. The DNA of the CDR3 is TGCGCCAGCAGCTTGGCTCCCCTCGAAGAGCAGTACTTC. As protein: CASSLAPLEEQYF.

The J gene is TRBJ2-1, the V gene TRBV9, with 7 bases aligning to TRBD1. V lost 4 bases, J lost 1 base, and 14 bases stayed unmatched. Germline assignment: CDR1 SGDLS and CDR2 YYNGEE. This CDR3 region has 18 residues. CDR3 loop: CASSLNPSDRESYNEQFF. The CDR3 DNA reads TGTGCCAGCAGCCTCAACCCCTCCGACAGGGAATCCTACAATGAGCAGTTCTTC.

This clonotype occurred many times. The CDR3 DNA reads TGTGCCAGCAGTACTAGCGGGAGAGGGGTTGAGCAGTTCTTC. Translating gives CASSTSGRGVEQFF. V gene TRBV2 combines with J gene TRBJ2-1; 11 nucleotides agree with TRBD2. Unmatched junction bases numbered 6, after V lost 5 bases and J lost 9 bases. CDR1 is SNHLY and CDR2 is FYNNEI in the germline V gene. The CDR3 runs to 14 residues.

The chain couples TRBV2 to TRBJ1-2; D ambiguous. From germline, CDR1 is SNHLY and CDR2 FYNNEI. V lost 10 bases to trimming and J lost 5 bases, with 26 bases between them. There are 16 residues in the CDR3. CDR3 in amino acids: CATQTRHRQDGYGYTF. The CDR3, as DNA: TGTGCCACCCAGACGAGGCACCGACAAGACGGATATGGCTACACCTTC.

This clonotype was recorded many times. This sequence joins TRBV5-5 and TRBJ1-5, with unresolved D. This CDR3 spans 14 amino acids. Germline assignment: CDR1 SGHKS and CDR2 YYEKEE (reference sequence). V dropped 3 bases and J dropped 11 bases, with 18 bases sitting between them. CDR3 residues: CASSWTLDGRAQHF. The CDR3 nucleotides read TGTGCCAGCAGCTGGACCCTGGACGGGCGGGCCCAGCATTTT.

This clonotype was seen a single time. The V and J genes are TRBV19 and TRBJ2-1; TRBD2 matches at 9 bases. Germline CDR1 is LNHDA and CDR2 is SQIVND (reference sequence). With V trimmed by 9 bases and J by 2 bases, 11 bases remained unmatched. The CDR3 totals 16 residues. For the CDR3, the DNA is TGTGCCAGCCTACTTAGCGGGAGCTCCCCCTACAATGAGCAGTTCTTC. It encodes CASLLSGSSPYNEQFF.

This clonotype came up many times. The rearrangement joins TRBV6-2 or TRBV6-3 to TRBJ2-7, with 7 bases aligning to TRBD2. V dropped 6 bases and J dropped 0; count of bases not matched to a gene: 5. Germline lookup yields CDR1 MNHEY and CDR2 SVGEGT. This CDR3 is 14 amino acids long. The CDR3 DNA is TGTGCCAGCAGAGGGGACTACGGCTCCTACGAGCAGTACTTC. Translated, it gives CASRGDYGSYEQYF.